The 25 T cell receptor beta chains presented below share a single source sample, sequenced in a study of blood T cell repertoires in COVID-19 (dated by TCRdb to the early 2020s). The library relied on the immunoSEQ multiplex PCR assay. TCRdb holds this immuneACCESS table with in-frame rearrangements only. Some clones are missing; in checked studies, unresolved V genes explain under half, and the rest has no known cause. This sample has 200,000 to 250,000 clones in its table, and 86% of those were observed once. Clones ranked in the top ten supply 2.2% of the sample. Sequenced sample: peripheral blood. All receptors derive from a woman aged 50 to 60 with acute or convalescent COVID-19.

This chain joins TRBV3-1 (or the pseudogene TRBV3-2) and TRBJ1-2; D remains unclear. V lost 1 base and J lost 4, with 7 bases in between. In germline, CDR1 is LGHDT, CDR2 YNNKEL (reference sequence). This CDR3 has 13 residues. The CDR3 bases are TGTGCCAGCAGCCAAGTCCTCTTCTATGGCTACACCTTC. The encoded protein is CASSQVLFYGYTF.

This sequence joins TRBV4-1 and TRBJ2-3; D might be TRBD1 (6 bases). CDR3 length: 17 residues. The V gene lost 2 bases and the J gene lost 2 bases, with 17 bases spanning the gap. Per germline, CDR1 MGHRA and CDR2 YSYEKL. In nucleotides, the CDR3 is TGCGCCAGCAGCCAATCAAGGGGGTCTGATTTCACAGATACGCAGTATTTT. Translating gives CASSQSRGSDFTDTQYF.

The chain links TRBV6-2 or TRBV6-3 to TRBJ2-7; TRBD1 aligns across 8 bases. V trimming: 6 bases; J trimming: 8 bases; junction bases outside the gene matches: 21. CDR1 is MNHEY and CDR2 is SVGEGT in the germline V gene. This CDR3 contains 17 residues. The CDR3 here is CASSPTTTGVSRVQQYF. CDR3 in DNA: TGTGCCAGCAGCCCCACAACGACAGGGGTTAGTAGAGTGCAGCAGTACTTC.

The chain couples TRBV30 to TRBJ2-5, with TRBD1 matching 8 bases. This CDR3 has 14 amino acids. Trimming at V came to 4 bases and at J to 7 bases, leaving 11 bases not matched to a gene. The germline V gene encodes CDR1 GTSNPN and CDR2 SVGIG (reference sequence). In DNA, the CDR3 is TGTGCCTGGACCCGGCAGGGGGCGTTGGTGACCCAGTACTTC. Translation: CAWTRQGALVTQYF.

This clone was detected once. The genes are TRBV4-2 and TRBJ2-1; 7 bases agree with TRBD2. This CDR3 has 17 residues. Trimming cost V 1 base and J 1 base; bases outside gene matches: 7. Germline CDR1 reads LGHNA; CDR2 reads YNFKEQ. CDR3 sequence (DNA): TGTGCCAGCAGCCAAGCGCTAGCGGAAGATTCCTACAATGAGCAGTTCTTC. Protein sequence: CASSQALAEDSYNEQFF.

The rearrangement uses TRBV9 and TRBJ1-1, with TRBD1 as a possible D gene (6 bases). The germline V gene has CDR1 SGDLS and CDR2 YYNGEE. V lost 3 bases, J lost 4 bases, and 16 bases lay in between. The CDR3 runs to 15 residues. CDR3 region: CASSGIQGSGTEAFF. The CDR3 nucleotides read TGTGCCAGCAGCGGAATACAGGGTTCGGGCACTGAAGCTTTCTTT.

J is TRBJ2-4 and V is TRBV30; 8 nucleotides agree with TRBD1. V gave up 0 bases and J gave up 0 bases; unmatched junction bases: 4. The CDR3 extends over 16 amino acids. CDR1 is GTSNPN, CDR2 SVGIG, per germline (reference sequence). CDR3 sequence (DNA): TGTGCCTGGAGTGTAGGACAGGGCCTAGCCAAAAACATTCAGTACTTC. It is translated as CAWSVGQGLAKNIQYF.

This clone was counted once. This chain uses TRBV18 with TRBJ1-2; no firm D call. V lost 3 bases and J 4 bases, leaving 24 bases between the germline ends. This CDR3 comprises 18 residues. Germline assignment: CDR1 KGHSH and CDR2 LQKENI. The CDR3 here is CASSPSRGGKYHPYGYTF. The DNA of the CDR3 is TGTGCCAGCTCACCCTCCCGGGGAGGGAAGTATCATCCCTATGGCTACACCTTC. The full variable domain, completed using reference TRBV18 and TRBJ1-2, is NAGVMQNPRHLVRRRGQEARLRCSPMKGHSHVYWYRQLPEEGLKFMVYLQKENIIDESGMPKERFSAEFPKEGPSILRIQQVVRGDSAAYFCASSPSRGGKYHPYGYTFGSGTRLTVV.

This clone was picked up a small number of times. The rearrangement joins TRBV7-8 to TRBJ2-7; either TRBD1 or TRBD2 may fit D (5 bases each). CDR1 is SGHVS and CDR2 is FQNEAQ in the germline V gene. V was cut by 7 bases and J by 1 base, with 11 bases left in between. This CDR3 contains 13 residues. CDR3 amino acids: CASTRGTSYEQYF. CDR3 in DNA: TGTGCCAGCACCCGGGGCACTTCCTACGAGCAGTACTTC.

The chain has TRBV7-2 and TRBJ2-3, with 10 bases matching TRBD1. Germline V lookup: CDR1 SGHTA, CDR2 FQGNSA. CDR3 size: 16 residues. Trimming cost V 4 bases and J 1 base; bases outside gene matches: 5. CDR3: CASSYIGQGGTDTQYF. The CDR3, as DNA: TGTGCCAGCAGCTATATTGGACAGGGGGGCACAGATACGCAGTATTTT.

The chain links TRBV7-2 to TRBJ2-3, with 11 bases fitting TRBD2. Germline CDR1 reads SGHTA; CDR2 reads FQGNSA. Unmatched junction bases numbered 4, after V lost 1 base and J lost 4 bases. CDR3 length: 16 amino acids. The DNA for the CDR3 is TGTGCCAGCAGCTTAGTAGCGGGAGGGAGCCCAGATACGCAGTATTTT. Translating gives CASSLVAGGSPDTQYF.

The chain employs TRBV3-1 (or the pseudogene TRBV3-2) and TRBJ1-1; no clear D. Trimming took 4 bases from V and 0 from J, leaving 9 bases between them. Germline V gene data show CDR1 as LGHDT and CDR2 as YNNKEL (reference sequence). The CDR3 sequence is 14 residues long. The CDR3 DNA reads TGTGCCAGCAGCCCTGACGACTTGAACACTGAAGCTTTCTTT. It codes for CASSPDDLNTEAFF.

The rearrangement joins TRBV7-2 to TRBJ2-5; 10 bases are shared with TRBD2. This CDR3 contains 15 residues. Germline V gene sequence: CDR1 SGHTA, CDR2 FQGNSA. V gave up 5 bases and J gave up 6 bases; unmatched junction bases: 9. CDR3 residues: CASSNSSGGWKTQYF. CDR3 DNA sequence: TGTGCCAGCAGCAATAGTAGCGGGGGGTGGAAGACCCAGTACTTC.

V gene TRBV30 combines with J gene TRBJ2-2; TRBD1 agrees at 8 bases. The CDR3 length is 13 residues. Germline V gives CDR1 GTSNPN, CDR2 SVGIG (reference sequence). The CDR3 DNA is TGTACCCTTAGCGAACAGGGGGTCGGGGAGCTGTTTTTT. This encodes CTLSEQGVGELFF.

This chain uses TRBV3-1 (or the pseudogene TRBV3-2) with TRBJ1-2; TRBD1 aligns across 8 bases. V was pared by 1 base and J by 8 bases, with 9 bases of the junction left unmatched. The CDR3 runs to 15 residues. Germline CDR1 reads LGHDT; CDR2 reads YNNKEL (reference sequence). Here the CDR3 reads CASSQVVTGDGGYTF. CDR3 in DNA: TGTGCCAGCAGCCAAGTAGTGACAGGGGACGGCGGCTACACCTTC.

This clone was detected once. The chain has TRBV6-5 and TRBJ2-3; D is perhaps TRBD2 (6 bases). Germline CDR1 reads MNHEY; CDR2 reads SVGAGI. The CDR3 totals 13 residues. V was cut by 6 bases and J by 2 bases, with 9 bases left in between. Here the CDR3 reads CASRSGPTDTQYF. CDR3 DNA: TGTGCCAGCAGAAGCGGGCCCACAGATACGCAGTATTTT.

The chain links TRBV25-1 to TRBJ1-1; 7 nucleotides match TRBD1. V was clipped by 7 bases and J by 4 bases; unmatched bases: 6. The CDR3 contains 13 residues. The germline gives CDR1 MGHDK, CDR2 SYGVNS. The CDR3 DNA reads TGTGCCAGCACCGGGACAGTCCCCACTGAAGCTTTCTTT. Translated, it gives CASTGTVPTEAFF.

CDR3 DNA sequence: TGTGCCAGCAGTTACAACCCCTCTCAACTAGCCTACGAGCAGTACTTC. Protein sequence: CASSYNPSQLAYEQYF. The chain joins TRBV6-2 or TRBV6-3 to TRBJ2-7; tentative D call: TRBD2 (5 bases). The CDR3 runs to 16 residues. CDR1 and CDR2 (germline): MNHEY, SVGEGT. Trimming cost V 2 bases and J 2 bases, with 16 bases left between them.

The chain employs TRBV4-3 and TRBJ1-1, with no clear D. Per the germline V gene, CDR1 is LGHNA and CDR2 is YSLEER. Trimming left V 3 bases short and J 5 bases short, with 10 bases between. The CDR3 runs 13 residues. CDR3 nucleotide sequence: TGCGCCAGCAGCCAGGAGCATTGGACTGAAGCTTTCTTT. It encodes CASSQEHWTEAFF.

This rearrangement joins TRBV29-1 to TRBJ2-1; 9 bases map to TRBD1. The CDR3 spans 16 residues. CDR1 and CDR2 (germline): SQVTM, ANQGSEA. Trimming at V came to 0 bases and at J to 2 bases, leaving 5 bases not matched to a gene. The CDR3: CSVEEGTGGAYNEQFF. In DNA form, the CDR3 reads TGCAGCGTTGAAGAGGGAACAGGGGGCGCCTACAATGAGCAGTTCTTC.

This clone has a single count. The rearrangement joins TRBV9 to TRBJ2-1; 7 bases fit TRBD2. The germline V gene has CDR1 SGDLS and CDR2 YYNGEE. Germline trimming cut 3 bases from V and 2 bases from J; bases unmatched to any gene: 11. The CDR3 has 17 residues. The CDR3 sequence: CASSAGARAGTYNEQFF. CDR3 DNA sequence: TGTGCCAGCAGCGCCGGGGCTCGAGCGGGGACCTACAATGAGCAGTTCTTC.

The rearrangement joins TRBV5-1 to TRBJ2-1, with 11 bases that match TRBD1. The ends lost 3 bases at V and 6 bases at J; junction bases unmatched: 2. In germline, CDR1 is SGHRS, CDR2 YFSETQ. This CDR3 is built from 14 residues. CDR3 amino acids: CASSYGTGGNEQFF. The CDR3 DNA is TGCGCCAGCAGCTACGGGACAGGGGGCAATGAGCAGTTCTTC.

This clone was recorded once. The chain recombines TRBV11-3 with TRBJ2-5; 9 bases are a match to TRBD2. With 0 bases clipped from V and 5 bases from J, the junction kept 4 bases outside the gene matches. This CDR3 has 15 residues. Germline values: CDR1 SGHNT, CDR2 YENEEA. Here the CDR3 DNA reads TGTGCCAGCAGCTTAGAAGGCGGGGGGGCGGAGACCCAGTACTTC. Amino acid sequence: CASSLEGGGAETQYF.

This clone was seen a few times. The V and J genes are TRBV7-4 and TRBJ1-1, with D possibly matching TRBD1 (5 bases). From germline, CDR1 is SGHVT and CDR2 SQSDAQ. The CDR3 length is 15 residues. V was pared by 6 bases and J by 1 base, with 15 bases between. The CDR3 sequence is CASSPTAPSNTEAFF. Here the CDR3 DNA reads TGTGCCAGCAGTCCGACAGCCCCCTCGAACACTGAAGCTTTCTTT.

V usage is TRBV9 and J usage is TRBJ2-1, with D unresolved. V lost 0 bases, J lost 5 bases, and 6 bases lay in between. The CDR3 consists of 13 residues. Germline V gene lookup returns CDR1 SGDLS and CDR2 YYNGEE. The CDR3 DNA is TGTGCCAGCAGCGTAGGACTGAACAATGAGCAGTTCTTC. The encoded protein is CASSVGLNNEQFF.